This T cell receptor (beta chain) is drawn from a study of shared clonotypes between healthy human individuals. The trim removed 3 bases at V and 5 bases at J, leaving 5 bases unmatched. Germline V gives CDR1 ENHRY, CDR2 SYGVKD. The CDR3 length is 15 residues. Here immunoSEQ multiplex PCR was the method, and the copy in TCRdb shows in-frame clones only, minus some. This table has 2 million to 2.5 million clones, around 95% appearing once. The V call is TRBV10-3, the J call TRBJ2-2; 8 nucleotides match TRBD1. What was sequenced was naive CD4+ T cells sorted from blood. Documented subset: CD45RA+ positively selected. The clonotype originates from a man aged 18 to 30 in good health. CDR3 coding DNA: TGTGCCATCAGTGACGGACAGGGTAATACCGGGGAGCTGTTTTTT. Amino acid sequence: CAISDGQGNTGELFF.